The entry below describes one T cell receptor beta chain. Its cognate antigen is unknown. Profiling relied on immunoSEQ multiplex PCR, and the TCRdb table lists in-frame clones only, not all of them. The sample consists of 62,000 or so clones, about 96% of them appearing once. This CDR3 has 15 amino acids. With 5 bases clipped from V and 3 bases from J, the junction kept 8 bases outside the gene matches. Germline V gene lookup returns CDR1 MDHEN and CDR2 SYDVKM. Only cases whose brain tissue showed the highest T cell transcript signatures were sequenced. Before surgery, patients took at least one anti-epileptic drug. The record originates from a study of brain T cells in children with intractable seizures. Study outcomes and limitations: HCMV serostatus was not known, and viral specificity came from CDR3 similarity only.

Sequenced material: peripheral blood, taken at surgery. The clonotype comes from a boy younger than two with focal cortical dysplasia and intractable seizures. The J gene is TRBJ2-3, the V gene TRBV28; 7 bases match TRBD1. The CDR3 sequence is CASSRQGKRTDTQYF. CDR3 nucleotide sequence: TGTGCCAGCAGTCGACAGGGTAAAAGAACAGATACGCAGTATTTT.